This T cell receptor (beta chain) was obtained from a study of CD8 T cells in ankylosing spondylitis. Libraries of TCR beta came from quantitative 5'-RACE with molecular barcodes. TCRdb re-called the 5' RACE reads through MiXCR, storing one row per CDR3 protein. The table includes 200,000 to 250,000 distinct CDR3 sequences, around a quarter detected once. Germline values: CDR1 MGHDK, CDR2 SYGVNS. Trimming took off 5 bases at V and 1 base at J, with 11 bases between the two ends. This CDR3 is 14 amino acids long. Sequencing used blood, either unsorted or a sorted T cell fraction (not recorded which). This TCR came from a male donor with ankylosing spondylitis or in good health (not recorded which). This chain links TRBV25-1 with TRBJ1-1; D unclear. The CDR3 protein is CASSPHHGNTEAFF. The CDR3 region has the DNA TGTGCCAGCAGTCCCCATCATGGGAACACTGAAGCTTTCTTT.